The source of this T cell receptor (beta chain) is a study of blood T cell repertoires in COVID-19. Looking at the study overall: Samples representing acute and convalescent COVID-19 were sourced from the United States, Italy and Spain. PBMCs, B-cell-depleted T cells, or T cells provided the cDNA or gDNA that made up the material.

Only in-frame clones appear in the TCRdb table, and some are missing; sequencing was by immunoSEQ multiplex PCR. The sample lists 200,000 to 300,000 clones, 85% to 90% occurring once. Sequenced sample: peripheral blood. This receptor was taken from a middle-aged woman with acute or convalescent COVID-19.

The CDR3 region has the DNA TGTGCCAGCAGTGGACAGGGGTTTGGCAATCAGCCCCAGCATTTT. It codes for CASSGQGFGNQPQHF. This chain connects TRBV2 to TRBJ1-5; the match to TRBD1 covers 8 bases. The CDR3 covers 15 residues. From germline, CDR1 is SNHLY and CDR2 FYNNEI. V was pared by 4 bases and J by 2 bases, with 4 bases of the junction left unmatched.